Listed below are T cell receptor beta chains from one sample, sequenced in a study of CD8 T cells in Susac syndrome. TCRdb called the immunoSEQ multiplex PCR reads again in MiXCR, with one record for every CDR3 protein. The table has about 140,000 distinct CDR3 sequences, under 97% seen once. Sequencing was performed on CD4+ T cells from PBMCs. Source of these receptors: a human donor with Susac syndrome. Each CDR3 is given with its conserved first and last residue. A D gene is named only where the DNA matches it firmly. Size is stated for part of the rows, as once, few or many counts, or as a class when the clone is expanded.

V gene	clone size	J gene	D gene	CDR3 DNA	CDR3 protein
TRBV5-1	-	TRBJ2-5	TRBD1	TGCGCCAGCAGCTTGGACGGGACAGCTGAAGAGACCCAGTACTTC	CASSLDGTAEETQYF
TRBV5-1	-	TRBJ2-5	-	TGCGCCAGCAGAACGGGACAAAATAGTGAGACCCAGTACTTC	CASRTGQNSETQYF
TRBV9	-	TRBJ2-1	TRBD1	TGTGCCAGCAGCACCCGGGGGACAGGGAGCTACAATGAGCAGTTCTTC	CASSTRGTGSYNEQFF
TRBV27	-	TRBJ2-7	-	TGTGCCAGCATCGGAGAGGCAAGCTACGAGCAGTACTTC	CASIGEASYEQYF
TRBV20-1	-	TRBJ2-3	-	TGCAGTGCTAGCCTCTTTACTAGAGGAGATACGCAGTATTTT	CSASLFTRGDTQYF
TRBV5-1	-	TRBJ2-3	-	TGCGCCAGCAGCTTTGAAAGCAGTCCAGATACGCAGTATTTT	CASSFESSPDTQYF
TRBV20-1	-	TRBJ2-7	-	TGCAGTGGGGGTGGTGAAGCCTACGACCAGTACTTC	CSGGGEAYDQYF
TRBV3-1	-	TRBJ2-1	-	TGTGCCAGCAGCCAAGATCTGCTAGCAGTCTTCTTC	CASSQDLLAVFF
TRBV5-8	-	TRBJ1-1	-	TGTGCCAGCAGCCGAGTTATAGAAGCTTTCTTT	CASSRVIEAFF
TRBV9	-	TRBJ1-2	-	TGTGCCAGCACCTCAAGAGGGGGGATGGGGTATGGCTACACCTTC	CASTSRGGMGYGYTF
TRBV20-1	-	TRBJ1-5	-	TGCAGTGGGGGAGGCGGGGGCAATCAGCCCCAGCATTTT	CSGGGGGNQPQHF
TRBV20-1	-	TRBJ1-1	-	TGCAGTGCCCAAGCCGGGTCCACTGAAGCTTTCTTT	CSAQAGSTEAFF
TRBV29-1	once	TRBJ2-3	TRBD2	TGCAGCCTAGTTCCTGGGACTAGCGCCACAGATACGCAGTATTTT	CSLVPGTSATDTQYF
TRBV28	-	TRBJ2-7	-	TGTGCCAGTGCTGCTCCGGGACCGATGTACGAGCAGTACTTC	CASAAPGPMYEQYF
TRBV20-1	-	TRBJ2-1	TRBD2	TGCAGTGCTCGAAGACTAGCGGCCTCCTACAATGAGCAGTTCTTC	CSARRLAASYNEQFF
TRBV29-1	-	TRBJ1-4	-	TGCAGCGTTGATATTCGGGGGCGGGATGAAAAACTGTTTTTT	CSVDIRGRDEKLFF
TRBV5-1	-	TRBJ2-1	TRBD2	TGCGCCAGCAGCTTGGAAGGTACTAGCGGGAGTTTAGGGAATGAGCAGTTCTTC	CASSLEGTSGSLGNEQFF
TRBV7-3	-	TRBJ2-1	TRBD2	TGTGCCAGCAGCTCGGGACTAGCGGGGTTCGGCGAGCAGTTCTTC	CASSSGLAGFGEQFF
TRBV6-1	-	TRBJ1-2	-	TGTGCCAGCAGTGAAATGGTGGGGACCTCCGCCACATATGGCTACACCTTC	CASSEMVGTSATYGYTF
TRBV14	-	TRBJ2-1	-	TGTGCCAGCAGCCAATGGGGTCAGAGGAACAATGAGCAGTTCTTC	CASSQWGQRNNEQFF
TRBV5-4	-	TRBJ2-1	-	TGTGCCAGCAGCTTTGGGGCCTCTAGCTCCTACAATGAGCAGTTCTTC	CASSFGASSSYNEQFF
TRBV7-6	-	TRBJ2-5	TRBD2	TGTGCCAGCAGCTTGGGGCCCAGCGGGGGTCAAGAGACCCAGTACTTC	CASSLGPSGGQETQYF
TRBV20-1	-	TRBJ2-2	-	TGCAGTGCCCACAGGGAGGACACCGGGGAGCTGTTTTTT	CSAHREDTGELFF
TRBV28	-	TRBJ2-3	-	TGTGCCAGCAGTTTACCCGCAGATACGCAGTATTTT	CASSLPADTQYF
TRBV29-1	-	TRBJ2-5	-	TGCAGCGTTGAAGTGTCGCGCCGGGAGACCCAGTACTTC	CSVEVSRRETQYF
TRBV20-1	once	TRBJ1-5	-	TGCAGTGCTAGTGGGGACACCTATCAGCCCCAGCATTTT	CSASGDTYQPQHF
TRBV5-1	-	TRBJ2-3	-	TGCGCCAGCAGCGCGGAAGAGGGAGATACGCAGTATTTT	CASSAEEGDTQYF
TRBV20-1	-	TRBJ2-7	-	TGCAGTGCTAGAGCAGGACACTCGGACTACGAGCAGTACTTC	CSARAGHSDYEQYF
TRBV12-3/TRBV12-4	once	TRBJ2-7	TRBD1	TGTGCCAGCAAAGCCGGGACAGTTTTATCCTACGAGCAGTACTTC	CASKAGTVLSYEQYF
TRBV20-1	few	TRBJ2-6	-	TGCAGTGCGAAACACGACTCTGGGGCCAACGTCCTGACTTTC	CSAKHDSGANVLTF
TRBV11-1	-	TRBJ2-3	TRBD2	TGTGCCAGCAACGGACTAGCGAATACAGATACGCAGTATTTT	CASNGLANTDTQYF
TRBV6-6	-	TRBJ2-7	TRBD2	TGTGCCAGCAGTTACGTGGCTAGCGGGAGGTACGAGCAGTACTTC	CASSYVASGRYEQYF
TRBV28	-	TRBJ2-4	TRBD1	TGTGCCAGCAGTTCGGGGACAGGGAAAAACATTCAGTACTTC	CASSSGTGKNIQYF
TRBV20-1	-	TRBJ2-5	TRBD2	TGCAGTGCTTCTAGCGGGTCCCAAGAGACCCAGTACTTC	CSASSGSQETQYF
TRBV7-9	once	TRBJ2-6	TRBD1	TGTGCCAGCAGCCCGGGACAGGGCCTCTCTGGGGCCAACGTCCTGACTTTC	CASSPGQGLSGANVLTF